This T cell receptor beta chain was captured by sequencing in a study of blood T cell repertoires in COVID-19. This clone was seen only a few times. Participants, 18 to 89 years old, spanned approximately 26 US areas. Participant-reported clinical history was the basis for cohort assignment. Donors of Cohort 3 who recovered were those that had two negative PCRs, clearance, or symptom resolution. V was shortened by 9 bases and J by 1 base, with 15 bases between the two germline ends. The CDR3 covers 14 residues. CDR1 is LNHDA and CDR2 is SQIVND in the germline V gene (reference sequence). In the authors' workflow: How many nucleated cells were present was estimated from reference gene primer amplification. Profiling relied on immunoSEQ multiplex PCR, and the TCRdb table lists in-frame clones only, not all of them. Clone size and V and J calls were adopted from that table, with D and trimming inferred from the DNA. The sample has about 230,000 clones; 87% are singletons.

Material for sequencing was PBMCs or T cells enriched from blood (not recorded which). This chain uses TRBV19 with TRBJ2-5; perhaps TRBD1 as D (8 bases). The clonotype was recovered from a man aged 30 to 45 who had recovered from COVID-19. The CDR3: CASTYRGGQETQYF. The DNA of the CDR3 is TGTGCCAGCACCTACAGGGGGGGCCAAGAGACCCAGTACTTC.